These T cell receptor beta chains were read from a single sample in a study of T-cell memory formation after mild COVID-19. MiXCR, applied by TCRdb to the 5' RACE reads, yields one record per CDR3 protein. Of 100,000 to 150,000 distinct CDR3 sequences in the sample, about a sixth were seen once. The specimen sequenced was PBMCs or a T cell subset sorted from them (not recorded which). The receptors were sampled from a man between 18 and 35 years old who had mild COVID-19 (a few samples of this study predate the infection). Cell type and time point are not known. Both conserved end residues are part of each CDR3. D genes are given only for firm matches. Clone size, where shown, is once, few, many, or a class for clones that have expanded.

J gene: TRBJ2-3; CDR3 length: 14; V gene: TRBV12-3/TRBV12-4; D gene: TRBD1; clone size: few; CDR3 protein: CASSETGSTDTQYF; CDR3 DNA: TGTGCCAGCTCGGAGACAGGGAGCACAGATACGCAGTATTTT
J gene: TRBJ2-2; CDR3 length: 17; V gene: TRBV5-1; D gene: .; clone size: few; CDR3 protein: CASSLVLDGRATGELFF; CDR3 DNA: TGCGCCAGCAGCTTGGTCCTGGACGGGCGGGCCACCGGGGAGCTGTTTTTT
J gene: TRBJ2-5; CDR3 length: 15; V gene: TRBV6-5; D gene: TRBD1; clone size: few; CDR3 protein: CASSRPGQSRETQYF; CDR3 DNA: TGTGCCAGCAGTAGGCCGGGACAGTCCCGGGAGACCCAGTACTTC
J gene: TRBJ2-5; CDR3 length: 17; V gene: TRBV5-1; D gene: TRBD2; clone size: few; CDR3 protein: CASSLARTSGEQETQYF; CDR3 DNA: TGCGCCAGCAGCTTGGCGCGGACTAGCGGGGAACAAGAGACCCAGTACTTC
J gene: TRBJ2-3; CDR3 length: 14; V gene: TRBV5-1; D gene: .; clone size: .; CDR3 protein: CASSFRQPEDTQYF; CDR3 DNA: TGCGCCAGCAGCTTTAGACAGCCTGAAGATACGCAGTATTTT
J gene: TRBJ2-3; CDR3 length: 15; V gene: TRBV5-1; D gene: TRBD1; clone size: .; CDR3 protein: CASSLGGTGQDTQYF; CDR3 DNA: TGCGCCAGCAGCTTGGGCGGGACAGGGCAAGATACGCAGTATTTT
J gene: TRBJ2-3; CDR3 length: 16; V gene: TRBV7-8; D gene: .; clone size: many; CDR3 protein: CASSPRAGRPTDTQYF; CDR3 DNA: TGTGCCAGCAGCCCCAGGGCGGGCAGGCCCACAGATACGCAGTATTTT
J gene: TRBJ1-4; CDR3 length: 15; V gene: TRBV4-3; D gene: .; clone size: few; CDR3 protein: CASSLGTYPVEKLFF; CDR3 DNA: TGCGCCAGCTCTCTCGGGACCTACCCGGTCGAAAAACTGTTTTTT
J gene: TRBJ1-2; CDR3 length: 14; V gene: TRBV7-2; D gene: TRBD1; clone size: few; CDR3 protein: CASSLPGTVGGYTF; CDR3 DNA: TGTGCCAGCAGCTTGCCCGGGACAGTCGGTGGCTACACCTTC
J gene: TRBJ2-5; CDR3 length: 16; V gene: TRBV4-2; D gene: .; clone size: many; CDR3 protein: CASSQGLAGLVETQYF; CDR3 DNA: TGTGCCAGCAGCCAAGGGCTGGCGGGGCTGGTAGAGACCCAGTACTTC
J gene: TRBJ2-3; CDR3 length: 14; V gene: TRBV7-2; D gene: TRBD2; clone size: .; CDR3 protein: CASSTSGGGDTQYF; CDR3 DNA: TGTGCCAGCAGCACTAGCGGGGGTGGAGATACGCAGTATTTT
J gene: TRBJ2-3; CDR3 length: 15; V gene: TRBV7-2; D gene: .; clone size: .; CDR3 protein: CASSLRGRSSDTQYF; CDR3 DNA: TGTGCCAGCAGCTTAAGGGGGAGGTCCAGTGATACGCAGTATTTT
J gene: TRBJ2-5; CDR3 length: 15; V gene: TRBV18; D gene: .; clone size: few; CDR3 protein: CASSLTGRAPETQYF; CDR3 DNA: TGTGCCAGCTCACTGACAGGTCGGGCCCCCGAGACCCAGTACTTC
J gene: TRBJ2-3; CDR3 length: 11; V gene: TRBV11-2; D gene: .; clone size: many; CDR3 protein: CASRSRDFQYF; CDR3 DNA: TGTGCCAGCAGGTCCCGGGACTTTCAGTATTTT
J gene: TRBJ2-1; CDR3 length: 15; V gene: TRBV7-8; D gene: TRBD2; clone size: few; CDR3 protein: CASSSLAGVFNEQFF; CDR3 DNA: TGTGCCAGCAGCTCGCTAGCGGGGGTATTCAATGAGCAGTTCTTC
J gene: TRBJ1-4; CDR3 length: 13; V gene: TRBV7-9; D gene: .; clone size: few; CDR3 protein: CASSLEEGEKLFF; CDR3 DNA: TGTGCCAGCAGCTTAGAGGAGGGAGAAAAACTGTTTTTT
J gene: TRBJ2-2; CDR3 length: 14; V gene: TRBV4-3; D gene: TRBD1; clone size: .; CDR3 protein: CASSPETGSGELFF; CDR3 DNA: TGCGCCAGCAGCCCAGAGACAGGGTCCGGGGAGCTGTTTTTT
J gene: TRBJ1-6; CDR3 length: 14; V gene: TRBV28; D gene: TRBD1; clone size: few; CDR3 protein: CASIESGQGKSLHF; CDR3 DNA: TGTGCCAGCATTGAGTCGGGACAGGGAAAATCCCTCCACTTT
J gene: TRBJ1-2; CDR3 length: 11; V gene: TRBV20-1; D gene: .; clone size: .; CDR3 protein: CSASKGDGYTF; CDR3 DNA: TGCAGTGCTAGTAAAGGGGATGGCTACACCTTC
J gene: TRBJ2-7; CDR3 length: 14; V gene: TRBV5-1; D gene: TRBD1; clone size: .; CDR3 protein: CASSPGTGSSEQYF; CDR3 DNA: TGCGCCAGCAGCCCCGGGACAGGGTCAAGCGAGCAGTACTTC
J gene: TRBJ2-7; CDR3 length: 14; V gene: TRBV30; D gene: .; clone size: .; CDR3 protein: CAWSRPPGTYEQYF; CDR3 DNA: TGTGCCTGGAGTCGTCCGCCGGGGACCTACGAGCAGTACTTC
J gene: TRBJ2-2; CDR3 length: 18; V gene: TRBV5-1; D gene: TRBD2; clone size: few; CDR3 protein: CASRPRSSGGLLTGELFF; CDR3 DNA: TGCGCCAGCAGACCGCGGAGTAGCGGGGGGCTCTTGACCGGGGAGCTGTTTTTT
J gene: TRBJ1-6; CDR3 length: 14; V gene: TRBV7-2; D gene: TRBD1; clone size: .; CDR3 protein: CASSSYRGDSPLHF; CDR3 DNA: TGTGCCAGCAGTTCCTACAGGGGGGATTCACCCCTCCACTTT
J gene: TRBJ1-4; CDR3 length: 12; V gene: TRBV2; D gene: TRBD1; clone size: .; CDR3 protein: CAGSGGDEKLFF; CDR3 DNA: TGTGCCGGCTCAGGGGGAGATGAAAAACTGTTTTTT
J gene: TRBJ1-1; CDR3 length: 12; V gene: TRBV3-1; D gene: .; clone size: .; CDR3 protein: CASSDDASTATF; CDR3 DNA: TGTGCCAGCAGCGACGACGCGTCGACAGCTACATTT
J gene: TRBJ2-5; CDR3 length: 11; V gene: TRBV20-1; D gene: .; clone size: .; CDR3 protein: CSARDAKSQYF; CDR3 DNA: TGCAGTGCAAGGGACGCGAAGTCCCAGTACTTC
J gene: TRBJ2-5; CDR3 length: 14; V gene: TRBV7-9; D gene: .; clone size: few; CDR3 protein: CASTNLAAQETQYF; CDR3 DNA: TGTGCCAGCACGAATTTGGCAGCCCAAGAGACCCAGTACTTC